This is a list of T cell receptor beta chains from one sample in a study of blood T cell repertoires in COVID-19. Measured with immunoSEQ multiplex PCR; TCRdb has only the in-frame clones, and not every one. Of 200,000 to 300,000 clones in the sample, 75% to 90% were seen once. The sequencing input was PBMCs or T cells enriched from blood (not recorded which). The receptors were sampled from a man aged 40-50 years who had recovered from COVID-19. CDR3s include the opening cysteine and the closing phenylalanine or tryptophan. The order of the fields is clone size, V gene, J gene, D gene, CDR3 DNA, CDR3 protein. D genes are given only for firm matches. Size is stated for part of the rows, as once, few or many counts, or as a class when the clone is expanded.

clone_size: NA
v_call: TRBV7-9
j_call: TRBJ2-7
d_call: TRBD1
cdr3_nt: TGTGCCAGCAGCTTAATTGTAGGGGACAGGGGTTTCGAGCAGTACTTC
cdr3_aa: CASSLIVGDRGFEQYF

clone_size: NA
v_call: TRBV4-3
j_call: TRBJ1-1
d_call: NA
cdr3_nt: TGCGCCAGCAGCCGAGGAACAGGGAGCACTGAAGCTTTCTTT
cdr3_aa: CASSRGTGSTEAFF

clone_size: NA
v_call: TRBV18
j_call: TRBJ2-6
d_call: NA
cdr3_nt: TGTGCCAGCTCACCACGGCACAGTAAAAGCTCTGGGGCCAACGTCCTGACTTTC
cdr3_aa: CASSPRHSKSSGANVLTF

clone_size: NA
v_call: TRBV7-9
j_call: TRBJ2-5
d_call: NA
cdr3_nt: TGTGCCAGCAGCTTAGGTGGCGGAACACAGTACTTC
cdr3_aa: CASSLGGGTQYF

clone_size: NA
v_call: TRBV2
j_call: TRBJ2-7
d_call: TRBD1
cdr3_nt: TGTGCCAGCAGTGAAGTTGGGACAGGCTCCTACGAGCAGTACTTC
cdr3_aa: CASSEVGTGSYEQYF

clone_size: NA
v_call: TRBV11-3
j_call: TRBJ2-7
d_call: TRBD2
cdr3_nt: TGTGCCAGCAGCGACCCGGGGGGGAGTACCTACGAGCAGTACTTC
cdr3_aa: CASSDPGGSTYEQYF

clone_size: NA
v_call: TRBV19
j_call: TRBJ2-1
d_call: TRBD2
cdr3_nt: TGTGCCAGTAGTATAACTAGCGGGATCCCCTCCTACAATGAGCAGTTCTTC
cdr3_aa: CASSITSGIPSYNEQFF

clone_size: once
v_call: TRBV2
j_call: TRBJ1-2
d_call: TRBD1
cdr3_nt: TGTGCCAGCAGTCGGTTACAGGGGGCGGGTGGCTACACCTTC
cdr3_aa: CASSRLQGAGGYTF

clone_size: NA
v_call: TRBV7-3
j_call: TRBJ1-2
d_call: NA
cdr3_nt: TGTGCCAGCAGCCGAGACAGTAGAATAGGGGGCTACACCTTC
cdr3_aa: CASSRDSRIGGYTF

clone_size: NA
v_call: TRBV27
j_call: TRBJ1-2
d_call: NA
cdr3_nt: TGTGCCAGCAGTTTAGGGGAGGGCGCCAGTGGCTACACCTTC
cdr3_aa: CASSLGEGASGYTF

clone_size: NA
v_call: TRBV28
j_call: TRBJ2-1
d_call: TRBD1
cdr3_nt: TGTGCCAGCAAAGTCGCCGGGACAGGGGGTGGTGAGCAGTTCTTC
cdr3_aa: CASKVAGTGGGEQFF

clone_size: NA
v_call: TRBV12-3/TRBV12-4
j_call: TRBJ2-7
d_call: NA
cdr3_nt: TGTGCCAGCAGTTTAGTTCCAGACTACGAGCAGTACTTC
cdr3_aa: CASSLVPDYEQYF

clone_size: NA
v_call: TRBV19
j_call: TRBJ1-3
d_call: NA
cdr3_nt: TGTGCCAGTCATTGGGGCCGTGGAAACACCATATATTTT
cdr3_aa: CASHWGRGNTIYF

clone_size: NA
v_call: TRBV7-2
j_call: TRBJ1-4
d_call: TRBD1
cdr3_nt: TGTGCCAGCAGCCTAATGACAGGGGGCCTTTCGGCAACTAATGAAAAACTGTTTTTT
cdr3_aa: CASSLMTGGLSATNEKLFF

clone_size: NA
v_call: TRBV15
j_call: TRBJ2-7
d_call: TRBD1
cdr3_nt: TGTGCCACCAGCATCCGGGACAGGGGACGGTGGGGTCAGTACTTC
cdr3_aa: CATSIRDRGRWGQYF

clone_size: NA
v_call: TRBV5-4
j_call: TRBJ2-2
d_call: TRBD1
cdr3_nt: TGTGCCAGCAGCTCACAACGGGACAGCAACACCGGGGAGCTGTTTTTT
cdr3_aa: CASSSQRDSNTGELFF

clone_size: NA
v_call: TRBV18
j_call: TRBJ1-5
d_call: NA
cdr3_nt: TGTGCCAGCAAAACTGAGACAGATCAGCCCCAGCATTTT
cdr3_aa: CASKTETDQPQHF